This T cell receptor beta chain was found in a study of T cells in Graves' hyperthyroidism and ophthalmopathy. This clonotype was counted ten times or more. Its antigen is as yet unknown. Overall study findings and caveats: In blood, most of the thyroid clonotypes expanded above 0.001 were also present.

The CDR3 regions of TCR beta were amplified from RNA transcripts. A set of HTBI primers served as the primers for a first-round RT-PCR of the TCR CDR3. TCRdb ran MiXCR on the multiplex PCR reads and lists one entry per CDR3 protein. Of fewer than 450,000 distinct CDR3 sequences listed, about a sixth are singletons. Patients aged 18 to 65 had newly diagnosed hyperthyroidism lasting under 2 months. PBMCs were collected from an approximately 10 ml volume of fresh peripheral blood. V gave up 3 bases and J gave up 3 bases, with 6 bases separating them. Germline CDR1 GTSNPN, CDR2 SVGIG (reference sequence). The CDR3 sequence is 11 residues long.

This receptor was identified in a woman in her twenties or thirties with Graves' hyperthyroidism that later progressed to Graves' ophthalmopathy. This chain links TRBV30 with TRBJ2-7; D is uncertain. The specimen sequenced was blood. The CDR3 reads CAWSGYYEQYF. CDR3 bases: TGTGCCTGGAGCGGGTACTACGAGCAGTACTTC.